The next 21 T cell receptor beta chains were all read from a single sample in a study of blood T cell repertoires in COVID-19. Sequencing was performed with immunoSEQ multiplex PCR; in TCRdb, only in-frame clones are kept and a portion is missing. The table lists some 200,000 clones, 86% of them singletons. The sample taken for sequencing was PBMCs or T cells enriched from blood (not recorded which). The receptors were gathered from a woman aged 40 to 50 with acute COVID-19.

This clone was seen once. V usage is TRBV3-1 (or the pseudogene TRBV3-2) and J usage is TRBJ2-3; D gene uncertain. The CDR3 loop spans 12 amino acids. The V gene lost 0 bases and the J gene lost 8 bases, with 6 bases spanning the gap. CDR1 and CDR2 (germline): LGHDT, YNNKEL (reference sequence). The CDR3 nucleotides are TGTGCCAGCAGCCAAGATCCAGGTACGCAGTATTTT. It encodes CASSQDPGTQYF.

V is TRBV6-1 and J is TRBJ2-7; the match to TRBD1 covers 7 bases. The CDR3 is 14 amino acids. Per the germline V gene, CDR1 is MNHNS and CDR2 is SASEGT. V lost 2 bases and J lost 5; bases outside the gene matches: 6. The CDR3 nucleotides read TGTGCCAGCAGTGAAAGCCGACAGGGCCACGAGCAGTACGTC. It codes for CASSESRQGHEQYV.

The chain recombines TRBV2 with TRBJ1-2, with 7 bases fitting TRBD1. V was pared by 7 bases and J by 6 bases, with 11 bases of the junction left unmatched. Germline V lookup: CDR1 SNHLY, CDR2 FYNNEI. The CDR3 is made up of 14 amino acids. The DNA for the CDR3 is TGTGCCAGCAAGATTCGACAGGGAGACGATGGCTACACCTTC. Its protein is CASKIRQGDDGYTF.

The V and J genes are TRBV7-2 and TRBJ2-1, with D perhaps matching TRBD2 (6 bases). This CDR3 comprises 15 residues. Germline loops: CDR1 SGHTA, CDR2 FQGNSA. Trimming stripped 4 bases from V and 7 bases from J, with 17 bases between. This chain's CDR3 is CASSSPLATWNEQFF. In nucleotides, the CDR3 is TGTGCCAGCAGCTCCCCTCTAGCGACCTGGAATGAGCAGTTCTTC.

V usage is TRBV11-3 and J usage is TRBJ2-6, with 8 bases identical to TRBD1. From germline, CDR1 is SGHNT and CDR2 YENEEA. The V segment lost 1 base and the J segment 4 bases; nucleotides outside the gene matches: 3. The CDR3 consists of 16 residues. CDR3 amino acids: CASSLGQGTGANVLTF. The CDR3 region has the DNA TGTGCCAGCAGCTTAGGACAGGGGACCGGGGCCAACGTCCTGACTTTC.

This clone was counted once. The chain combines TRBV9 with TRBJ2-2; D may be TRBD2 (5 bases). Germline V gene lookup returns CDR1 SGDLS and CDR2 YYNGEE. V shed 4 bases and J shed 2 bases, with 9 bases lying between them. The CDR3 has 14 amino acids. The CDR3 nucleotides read TGTGCCAGCAGCAACCGGGATAACACCGGGGAGCTGTTTTTT. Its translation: CASSNRDNTGELFF.

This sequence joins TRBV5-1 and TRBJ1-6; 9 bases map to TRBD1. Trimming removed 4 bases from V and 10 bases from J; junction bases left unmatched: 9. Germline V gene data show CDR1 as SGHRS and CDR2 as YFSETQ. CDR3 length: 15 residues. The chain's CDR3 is CASSPEGQGKSPLHF. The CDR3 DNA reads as TGCGCCAGCAGCCCAGAGGGACAGGGCAAGTCACCCCTCCACTTT.

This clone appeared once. CDR3 loop: CASSLGWAAAINTEAFF. As DNA, the CDR3 is TGTGCCAGCAGCTTGGGTTGGGCAGCAGCAATAAACACTGAAGCTTTCTTT. J is TRBJ1-1 and V is TRBV5-4; the D is unclear. V lost 0 bases, J lost 2 bases, and 17 bases lay in between. Germline assignment: CDR1 SGHNT and CDR2 YYREEE (reference sequence). The CDR3 covers 17 residues. The whole variable domain, remainder taken from reference TRBV5-4 and TRBJ1-1, is ETGVTQSPTHLIKTRGQQVTLRCSSQSGHNTVSWYQQALGQGPQFIFQYYREEENGRGNFPPRFSGLQFPNYSSELNVNALELDDSALYLCASSLGWAAAINTEAFFGQGTRLTVV.

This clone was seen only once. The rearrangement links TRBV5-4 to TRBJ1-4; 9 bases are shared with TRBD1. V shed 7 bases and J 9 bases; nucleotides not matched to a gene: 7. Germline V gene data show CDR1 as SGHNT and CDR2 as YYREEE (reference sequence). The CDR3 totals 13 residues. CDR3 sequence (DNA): TGTGCCAGCGGAAGGACAGGGGAAAAAAAACTGTTTTTT. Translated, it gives CASGRTGEKKLFF. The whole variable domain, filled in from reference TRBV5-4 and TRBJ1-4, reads ETGVTQSPTHLIKTRGQQVTLRCSSQSGHNTVSWYQQALGQGPQFIFQYYREEENGRGNFPPRFSGLQFPNYSSELNVNALELDDSALYLCASGRTGEKKLFFGSGTQLSVL.

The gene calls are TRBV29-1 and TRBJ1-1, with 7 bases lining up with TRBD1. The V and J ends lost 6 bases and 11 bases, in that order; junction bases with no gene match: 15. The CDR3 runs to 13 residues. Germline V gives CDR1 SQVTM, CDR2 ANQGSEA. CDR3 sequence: CSVKPTGDWSAFF. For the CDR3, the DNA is TGCAGCGTCAAACCTACAGGGGATTGGAGCGCTTTCTTT.

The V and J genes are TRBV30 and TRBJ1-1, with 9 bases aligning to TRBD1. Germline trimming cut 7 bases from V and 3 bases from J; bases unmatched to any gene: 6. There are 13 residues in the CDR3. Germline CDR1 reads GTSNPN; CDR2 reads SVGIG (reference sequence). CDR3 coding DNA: TGTGCCTTACAGGACAGGGGAGACACTGAAGCTTTCTTT. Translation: CALQDRGDTEAFF.

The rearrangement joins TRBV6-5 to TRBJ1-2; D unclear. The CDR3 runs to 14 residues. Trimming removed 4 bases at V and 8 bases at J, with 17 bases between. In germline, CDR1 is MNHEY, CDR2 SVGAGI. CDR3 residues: CASSSIQEVDGYTF. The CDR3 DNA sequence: TGTGCCAGCAGTTCAATTCAGGAAGTCGACGGCTACACCTTC.

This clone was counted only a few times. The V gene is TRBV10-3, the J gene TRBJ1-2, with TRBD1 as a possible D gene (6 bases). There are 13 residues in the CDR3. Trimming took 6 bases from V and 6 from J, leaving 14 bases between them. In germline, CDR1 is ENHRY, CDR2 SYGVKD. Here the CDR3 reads CAIRTDRSHGYTF. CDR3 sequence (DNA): TGTGCCATCAGGACCGACAGGTCCCATGGCTACACCTTC.

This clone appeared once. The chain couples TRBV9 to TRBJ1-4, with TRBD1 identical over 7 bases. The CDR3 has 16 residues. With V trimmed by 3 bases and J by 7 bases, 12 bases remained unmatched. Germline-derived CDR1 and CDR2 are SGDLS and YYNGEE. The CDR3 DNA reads TGTGCCAGCAGCGCGGGGACAGAGACTCTCCGTGAAAAACTGTTTTTT. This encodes CASSAGTETLREKLFF.

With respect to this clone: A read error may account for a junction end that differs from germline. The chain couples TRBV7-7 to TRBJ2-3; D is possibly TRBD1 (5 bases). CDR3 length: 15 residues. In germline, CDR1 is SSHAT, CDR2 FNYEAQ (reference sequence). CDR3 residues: CASSLFGGAGDTQYF. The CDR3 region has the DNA TGTGCTAGCAGCTTATTCGGTGGGGCCGGGGATACGCAGTATTTT.

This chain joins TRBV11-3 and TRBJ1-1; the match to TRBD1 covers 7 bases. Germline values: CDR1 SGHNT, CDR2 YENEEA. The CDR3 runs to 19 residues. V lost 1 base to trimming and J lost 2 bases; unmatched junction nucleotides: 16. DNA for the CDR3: TGTGCCAGCAGCTTAGGTAGGCCAAAACGACAGGGCACTAACACTGAAGCTTTCTTT. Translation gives CASSLGRPKRQGTNTEAFF.

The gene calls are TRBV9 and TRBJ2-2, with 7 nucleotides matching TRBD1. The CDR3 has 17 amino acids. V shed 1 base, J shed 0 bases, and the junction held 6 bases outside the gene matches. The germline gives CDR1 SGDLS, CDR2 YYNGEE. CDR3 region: CASSVRDRVANTGELFF. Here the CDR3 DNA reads TGTGCCAGCAGCGTACGCGACAGGGTGGCGAACACCGGGGAGCTGTTTTTT.

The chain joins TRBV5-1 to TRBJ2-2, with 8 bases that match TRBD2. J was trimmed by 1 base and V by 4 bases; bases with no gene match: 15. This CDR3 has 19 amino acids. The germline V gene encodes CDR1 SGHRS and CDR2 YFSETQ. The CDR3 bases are TGCGCCAGCAGCCACCGAACTTTGACCCTAGCGGGGAACACCGGGGAGCTGTTTTTT. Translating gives CASSHRTLTLAGNTGELFF.

CDR3 protein: CASSTPTNEQYF. CDR3 DNA sequence: TGTGCCAGTAGCACCCCCACTAACGAGCAGTACTTC. The chain has TRBV19 and TRBJ2-7; D remains unclear. Germline V CDR1 and CDR2: LNHDA, SQIVND (reference sequence). The CDR3 is made up of 12 amino acids. Trimming stripped 6 bases from V and 5 bases from J, with 11 bases between.

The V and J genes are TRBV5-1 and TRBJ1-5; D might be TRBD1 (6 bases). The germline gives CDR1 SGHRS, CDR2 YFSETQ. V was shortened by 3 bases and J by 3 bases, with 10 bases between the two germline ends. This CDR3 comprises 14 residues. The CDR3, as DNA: TGCGCCAGCAGCTCCGGACAGACCAATCAGCCCCAGCATTTT. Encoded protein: CASSSGQTNQPQHF.

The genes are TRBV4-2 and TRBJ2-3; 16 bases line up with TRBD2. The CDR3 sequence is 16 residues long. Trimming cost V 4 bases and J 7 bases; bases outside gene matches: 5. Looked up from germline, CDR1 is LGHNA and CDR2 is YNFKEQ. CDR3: CASSPGLAGGLNTQYF. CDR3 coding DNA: TGTGCCAGCAGCCCGGGACTAGCGGGGGGGCTTAATACGCAGTATTTT.